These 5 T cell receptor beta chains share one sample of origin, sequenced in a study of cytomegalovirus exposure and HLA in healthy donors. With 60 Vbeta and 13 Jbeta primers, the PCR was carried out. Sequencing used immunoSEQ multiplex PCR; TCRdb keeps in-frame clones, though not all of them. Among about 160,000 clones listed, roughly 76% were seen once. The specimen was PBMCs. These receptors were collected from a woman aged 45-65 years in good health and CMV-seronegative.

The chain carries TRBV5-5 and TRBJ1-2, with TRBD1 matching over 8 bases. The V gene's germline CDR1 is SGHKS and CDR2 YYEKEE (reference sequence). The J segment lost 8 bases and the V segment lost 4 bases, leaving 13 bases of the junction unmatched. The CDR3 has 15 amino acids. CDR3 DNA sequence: TGTGCCAGCAGCGCCTCGTGGCAGGGGGCTTGGGGCTACACCTTC. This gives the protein CASSASWQGAWGYTF. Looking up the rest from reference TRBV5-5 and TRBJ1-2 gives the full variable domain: DAGVTQSPTHLIKTRGQQVTLRCSPISGHKSVSWYQQVLGQGPQFIFQYYEKEERGRGNFPDRFSARQFPNYSSELNVNALLLGDSALYLCASSASWQGAWGYTFGSGTRLTVV.

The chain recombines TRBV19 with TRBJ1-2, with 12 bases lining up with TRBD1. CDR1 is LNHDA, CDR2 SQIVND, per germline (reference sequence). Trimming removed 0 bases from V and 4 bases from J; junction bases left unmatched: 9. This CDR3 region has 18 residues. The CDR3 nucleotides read TGTGCCAGTAGTATAGATCCCCGGGACAGGGGGCAGATCTATGGCTACACCTTC. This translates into CASSIDPRDRGQIYGYTF.

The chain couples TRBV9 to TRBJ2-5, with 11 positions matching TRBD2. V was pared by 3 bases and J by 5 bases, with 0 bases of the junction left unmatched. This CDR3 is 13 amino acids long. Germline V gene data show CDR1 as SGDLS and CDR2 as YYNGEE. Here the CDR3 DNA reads TGTGCCAGCAGCGCTAGCGGGGGGGAGACCCAGTACTTC. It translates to CASSASGGETQYF.

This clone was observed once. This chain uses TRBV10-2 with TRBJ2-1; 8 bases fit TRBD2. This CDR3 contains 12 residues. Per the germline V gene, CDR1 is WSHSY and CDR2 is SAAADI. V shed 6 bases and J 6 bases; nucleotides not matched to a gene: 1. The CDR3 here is CASRAGGNEQFF. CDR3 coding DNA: TGCGCCAGCAGGGCGGGGGGCAATGAGCAGTTCTTC.

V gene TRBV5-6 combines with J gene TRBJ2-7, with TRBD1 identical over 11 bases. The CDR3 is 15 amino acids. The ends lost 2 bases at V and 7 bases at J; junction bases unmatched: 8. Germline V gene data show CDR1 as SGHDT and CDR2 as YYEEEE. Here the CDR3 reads CASSFWDRGLSEQYF. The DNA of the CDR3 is TGTGCCAGCAGCTTTTGGGACAGGGGGTTAAGTGAGCAGTACTTC.